This entry lists 11 T cell receptor beta chains sequenced from one sample in a study of CD8+ T cells in alopecia areata. RNA, once extracted, was reverse transcribed into cDNA for use as the sequencing template. Profiled with immunoSEQ multiplex PCR; TCRdb holds only in-frame clones, not every one. Of 160,000 or so clones detected, about 53% appear once; the ten largest clones hold less than 20%. The sequences come from CD8+ T cells sorted from blood, collected at week 0. These receptors were taken from a human donor with alopecia areata.

The chain joins TRBV29-1 to TRBJ2-1; the match to TRBD2 covers 8 bases. The germline V gene encodes CDR1 SQVTM and CDR2 ANQGSEA. With 0 bases clipped from V and 4 bases from J, the junction kept 5 bases outside the gene matches. The length of the CDR3 is 15 residues. This CDR3 reads CSVEDTGRAYNEQFF. The CDR3 nucleotides read TGCAGCGTTGAAGATACCGGGAGGGCATACAATGAGCAGTTCTTC.

The chain carries TRBV2 and TRBJ2-7, with 9 bases matching TRBD1. This CDR3 has 13 amino acids. The V and J ends lost 6 bases and 7 bases, in that order; junction bases with no gene match: 7. Germline assignment: CDR1 SNHLY and CDR2 FYNNEI. Written as DNA, the CDR3 is TGTGCCAGCAGCCATAGGACAGGGGATGAGCAGTACTTC. This sequence encodes CASSHRTGDEQYF.

This clone has a handful of counts. The chain recombines TRBV29-1 with TRBJ1-2; D uncertain. Germline CDR1 and CDR2: SQVTM and ANQGSEA. CDR3 size: 11 residues. V gave up 6 bases and J gave up 5 bases, with 10 bases separating them. CDR3 amino acids: CSVRQEYGYTF. In DNA, the CDR3 is TGCAGCGTGAGGCAGGAGTATGGCTACACCTTC.

This rearrangement joins TRBV9 to TRBJ1-1; D perhaps matches TRBD1 (5 bases). The V gene's germline CDR1 is SGDLS and CDR2 YYNGEE. This CDR3 region has 12 residues. Trimming took 4 bases from V and 10 from J, leaving 14 bases between them. As DNA, the CDR3 is TGTGCCAGCAGCCCCCAACAGGCTCCAGCTTTCTTT. It yields the protein CASSPQQAPAFF.

The CDR3 DNA follows: TGTGCCAGCTCACCACTGGGAAAGACAGCCGAAAAACTGTTTTTT. Amino acid sequence: CASSPLGKTAEKLFF. V and J are TRBV18 and TRBJ1-4; the D gene is possibly TRBD1 (5 bases). Trimming took 1 base from V and 8 from J, leaving 14 bases between them. The CDR3 spans 15 residues. CDR1 is KGHSH, CDR2 LQKENI, per germline.

J is TRBJ1-1 and V is TRBV9; D possibly corresponds to TRBD1 (5 bases). The CDR3 has 15 residues. Germline V lookup: CDR1 SGDLS, CDR2 YYNGEE. V was cut by 5 bases and J by 0 bases, with 14 bases left in between. CDR3 nucleotide sequence: TGTGCCAGCAGTATTGAGGGGAACATGAACACTGAAGCTTTCTTT. Amino acid sequence: CASSIEGNMNTEAFF.

This clone occurred once. Here the CDR3 reads CASSPGTGGYRAFF. The CDR3 nucleotides are TGTGCCAGCAGCCCGGGGACAGGAGGGTATCGTGCTTTCTTT. The chain recombines TRBV5-6 with TRBJ1-1; the match to TRBD1 covers 8 bases. The V segment lost 4 bases and the J segment 11 bases; nucleotides outside the gene matches: 13. The germline V gene encodes CDR1 SGHDT and CDR2 YYEEEE. The CDR3 totals 14 residues.

The chain employs TRBV10-3 and TRBJ2-7, with 7 positions matching TRBD2. V was clipped by 3 bases and J by 3 bases; unmatched bases: 2. This CDR3 region has 13 residues. Per the germline V gene, CDR1 is ENHRY and CDR2 is SYGVKD. CDR3 residues: CAISDSGIYEQYF. The DNA of the CDR3 is TGTGCCATCAGTGACAGCGGGATCTACGAGCAGTACTTC.

Notes on this clone: This sample includes further DNA sequences coding for the same CDR3. V is TRBV29-1 and J is TRBJ1-1; D ambiguous. Trimming pared 4 bases from V and 5 bases from J, leaving 8 bases between. Germline CDR1 reads SQVTM; CDR2 reads ANQGSEA. The CDR3 extends over 11 amino acids. DNA for the CDR3: TGCAGCGTTGTTAAAGGAACTGAAGCTTTCTTT. This codes for CSVVKGTEAFF.

This clone was detected only a few times. The chain's CDR3 is CASRDSHSYEQYF. Here the CDR3 DNA reads TGTGCCAGCAGGGACAGCCACTCCTACGAGCAGTACTTC. The chain is built from TRBV2 and TRBJ2-7; D possibly corresponds to TRBD1 (6 bases). This CDR3 is built from 13 residues. Germline V gene lookup returns CDR1 SNHLY and CDR2 FYNNEI. Deletions cut 6 bases from V and 0 bases from J, with 9 bases between.

This clone was picked up a small number of times. In the same sample, other DNA sequences code for this CDR3. The chain is built from TRBV25-1 and TRBJ2-5; no firm D call. The CDR3 is 11 amino acids. V lost 3 bases and J lost 4, with 3 bases in between. Germline values: CDR1 MGHDK, CDR2 SYGVNS. The CDR3 DNA follows: TGTGCCAGCAGTGAGGGAGAGACCCAGTACTTC. Its protein is CASSEGETQYF.